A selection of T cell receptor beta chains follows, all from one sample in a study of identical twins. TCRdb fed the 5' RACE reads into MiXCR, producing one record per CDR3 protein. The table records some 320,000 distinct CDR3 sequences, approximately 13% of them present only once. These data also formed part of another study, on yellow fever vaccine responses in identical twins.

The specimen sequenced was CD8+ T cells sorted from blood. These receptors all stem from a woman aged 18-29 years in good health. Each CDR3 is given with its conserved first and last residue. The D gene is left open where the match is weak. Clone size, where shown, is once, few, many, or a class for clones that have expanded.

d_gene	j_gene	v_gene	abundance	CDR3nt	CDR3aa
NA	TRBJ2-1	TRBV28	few	TGTGCCAGCAGTTTAACCCGAGGCTTTAATGAGCAGTTCTTC	CASSLTRGFNEQFF
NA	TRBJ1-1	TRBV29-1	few	TGCAGCGTTGAAGATGCTCGAAGGGGCCCGGGAGCTGAAGCTTTCTTT	CSVEDARRGPGAEAFF
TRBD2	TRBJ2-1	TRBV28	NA	TGTGCCAGCAGTCTTACTAGCGGGAGTGAAAATGAGCAGTTCTTC	CASSLTSGSENEQFF
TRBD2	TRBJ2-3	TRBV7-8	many	TGTGCCAGCAGCTTAGGTCCCACTAGCGGAGTAAGCACAGATACGCAGTATTTT	CASSLGPTSGVSTDTQYF
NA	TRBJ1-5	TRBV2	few	TGTGCCAGCAGTGAAGGGGCCAGCAGCAATCAGCCCCAGCATTTT	CASSEGASSNQPQHF
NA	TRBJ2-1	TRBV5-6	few	TGTGCCAGCAGCGGGCTGGCCCCCTCCTACAATGAGCAGTTCTTC	CASSGLAPSYNEQFF
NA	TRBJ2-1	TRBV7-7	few	TGTGCCAGCAGCTTACGAACCGACAATGAGCAGTTCTTC	CASSLRTDNEQFF
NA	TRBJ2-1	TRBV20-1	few	TGCAGTGTATGTGAGGAACCTAGGGCCAATGAGCAGTTCTTC	CSVCEEPRANEQFF
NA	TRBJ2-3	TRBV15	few	TGTGCCACCAGCAGAGCGCAGAGCACAGATACGCAGTATTTT	CATSRAQSTDTQYF
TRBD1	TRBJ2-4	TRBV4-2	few	TGTGCCAGCAGCCAACTGACAGGGACACTAACCGAGGCCAAAAACATTCAGTACTTC	CASSQLTGTLTEAKNIQYF
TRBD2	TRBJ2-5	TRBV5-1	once	TGCGCCAGCAGCTTGGTTTTCGGGGGGGCCAACCAAGAGACCCAGTACTTC	CASSLVFGGANQETQYF
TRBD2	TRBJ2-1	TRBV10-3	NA	TGTGCCATACGACCCGGGACTAGCGGGAGGGATGAGCAGTTCTTC	CAIRPGTSGRDEQFF
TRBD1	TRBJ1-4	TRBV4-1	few	TGCGCCAGCAGCCCGGGACAGACTAATGAAAAACTGTTTTTT	CASSPGQTNEKLFF
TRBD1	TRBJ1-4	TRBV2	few	TGTGCCAGCAGACAGGGGAGGACTAATGAAAAACTGTTTTTT	CASRQGRTNEKLFF
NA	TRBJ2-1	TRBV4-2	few	TGTGCCAGCAGCCACTTAAACAATGAGCAGTTCTTC	CASSHLNNEQFF
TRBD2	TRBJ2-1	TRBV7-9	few	TGTGCCACCGCTGGCGAATTGAGCGGGGGGGTAGGCAATGAGCAGTTCTTC	CATAGELSGGVGNEQFF
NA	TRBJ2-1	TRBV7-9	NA	TGTGCCAGCAGCTTAACAGGACCTACAAATGAGCAGTTCTTC	CASSLTGPTNEQFF
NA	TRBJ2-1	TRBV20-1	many	TGCAGTGCTACCGGGGGGCAGTTCTTC	CSATGGQFF
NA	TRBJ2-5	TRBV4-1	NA	TGCGCCAGCAGCCCATCCCCTGGTTTGGTTGAGACCCAGTACTTC	CASSPSPGLVETQYF
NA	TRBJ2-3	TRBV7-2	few	TGTGCCAGCAGCTTAGGGGTGGGAGGCCTGGCAGATACGCAGTATTTT	CASSLGVGGLADTQYF
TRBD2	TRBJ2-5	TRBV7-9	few	TGTGCCAGCAGCACGACTAGCGGGGGGGTGTGGCAAGAGACCCAGTACTTC	CASSTTSGGVWQETQYF
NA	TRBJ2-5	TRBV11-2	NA	TGTGCCAGCAGCTTAGGGGCAGGGCCAAATCAAGAGACCCAGTACTTC	CASSLGAGPNQETQYF
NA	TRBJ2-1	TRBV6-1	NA	TGTGCCAGCAGTGAATTCGAGGCTGGCAATGAGCAGTTCTTC	CASSEFEAGNEQFF
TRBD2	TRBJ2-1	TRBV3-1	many	TGTGCCAGCAGCCCGGGACTAGCGGGGGGGCCCTACAATGAGCAGTTCTTC	CASSPGLAGGPYNEQFF
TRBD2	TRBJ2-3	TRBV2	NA	TGTGCCAGCAGGGGTAGCGGGAAGACCGTGTCAGATACGCAGTATTTT	CASRGSGKTVSDTQYF
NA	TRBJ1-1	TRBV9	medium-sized	TGTGCCAGCTCGGACAGCCTGGGGACTGAAGCTTTCTTT	CASSDSLGTEAFF
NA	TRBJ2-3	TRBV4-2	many	TGTGCCAGCAGCCAAGAGGGAGGTGTCACAGATACGCAGTATTTT	CASSQEGGVTDTQYF
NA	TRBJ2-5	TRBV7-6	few	TGTGCCAGCAGCTTAGCGCTTCCATCGGAGACCCGGGACGGTTATGAGACCCAGTACTTC	CASSLALPSETRDGYETQYF
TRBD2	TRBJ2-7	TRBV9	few	TGTGCCAGCAGCGTAGGTGGCGGGAGGGGTCCCTACGAGCAGTACTTC	CASSVGGGRGPYEQYF
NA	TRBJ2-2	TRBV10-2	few	TGCGCCAGCAGAACCGGGAACACCGGGGAGCTGTTTTTT	CASRTGNTGELFF
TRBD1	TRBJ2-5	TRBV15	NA	TGTGCCACCAGCACAGGCACCGGGACAGGGGAGACCCAGTACTTC	CATSTGTGTGETQYF
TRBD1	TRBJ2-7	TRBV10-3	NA	TGTGCCATCAGTGAGCCGGGACAGGGGTCAGCGGACGAGCAGTACTTC	CAISEPGQGSADEQYF
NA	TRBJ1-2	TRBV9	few	TGTGCCAGCATCGGCGGGCGAGGCTACACCTTC	CASIGGRGYTF
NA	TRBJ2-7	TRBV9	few	TGTGCCAGCAGCGTAGGGGACGAAACTAGTTACGAGCAGTACTTC	CASSVGDETSYEQYF
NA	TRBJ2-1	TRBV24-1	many	TGTGCCACCAGTGATCGGTCCTACAATGAGCAGTTCTTC	CATSDRSYNEQFF
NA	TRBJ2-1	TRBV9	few	TGTGCCAGCGACGGAGGGAGCTCCTACAATGAGCAGTTCTTC	CASDGGSSYNEQFF
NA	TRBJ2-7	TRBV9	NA	TGTGCCAGCAGCTCTCATGGCGGGGCCTACGAGCAGTACTTC	CASSSHGGAYEQYF
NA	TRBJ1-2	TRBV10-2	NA	TGCGCCAGCAGTATTCGGGGCGAAGATGGCTACACCTTC	CASSIRGEDGYTF
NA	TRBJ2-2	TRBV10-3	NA	TGTGCCATCACCGAGGGGGGACAGCCGAACACCGGGGAGCTGTTTTTT	CAITEGGQPNTGELFF
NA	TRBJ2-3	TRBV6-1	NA	TGTGCCAGCAGTGAAGCGCCCGAAGGCACGCAGTATTTT	CASSEAPEGTQYF